Shown below are 20 T cell receptor beta chains from a single sample sequenced in a study of neurological immune-mediated disorders. Each CDR3 protein is one row after TCRdb ran MiXCR on the 5' RACE reads. The data contain some 65,000 distinct CDR3 sequences, under 5% of them singletons. The sequenced sample was PBMCs. These receptors all stem from a man aged 45-60 years with multiple sclerosis.

This clonotype has ten or more counts. The chain employs TRBV12-3 or TRBV12-4 and TRBJ1-6; weak D call: TRBD1 (6 bases). Trimming stripped 6 bases from V and 7 bases from J, with 19 bases between. This CDR3 is built from 16 residues. This CDR3 reads CASRDLGRGSNSPLHF. The CDR3 DNA reads as TGTGCCAGCAGAGACTTGGGGAGGGGGTCCAATTCACCCCTCCACTTT.

This clonotype was recorded at least ten times. J is TRBJ2-1 and V is TRBV15, with 16 bases fitting TRBD2. Germline CDR1 reads LNHNV; CDR2 reads YYDKDF (reference sequence). The ends lost 3 bases at V and 8 bases at J; junction bases unmatched: 7. This CDR3 has 17 amino acids. CDR3 sequence: CATSSPGTSGGVDEQFF. DNA for the CDR3: TGTGCCACCAGCAGCCCCGGGACTAGCGGGGGGGTCGATGAGCAGTTCTTC. The full variable domain, completed using reference TRBV15 and TRBJ2-1, is DAMVIQNPRYQVTQFGKPVTLSCSQTLNHNVMYWYQQKSSQAPKLLFHYYDKDFNNEADTPDNFQSRRPNTSFCFLDIRSPGLGDTAMYLCATSSPGTSGGVDEQFFGPGTRLTVL.

This clonotype was found a few times. V and J are TRBV12-3 or TRBV12-4 and TRBJ1-5, with D maybe TRBD1 (6 bases). Between the trimmed V and J ends, which lost 5 bases and 7 bases, there was a span of 12 bases. There are 13 residues in the CDR3. This chain's CDR3 is CASSTGYNQPQHF. The CDR3 nucleotides are TGTGCCAGCAGTACAGGGTACAACCAGCCCCAGCATTTT.

This clonotype was seen at least ten times. The V gene is TRBV18, the J gene TRBJ1-4, with a tentative D call TRBD1 (5 bases). The V end was cut by 0 bases, the J end by 8 bases, with 13 bases between. Germline-derived CDR1 and CDR2 are KGHSH and LQKENI. The CDR3 has 15 residues. CDR3 sequence: CASSPPSQGGEKLFF. For the CDR3, the DNA is TGTGCCAGCTCACCACCAAGCCAGGGTGGCGAAAAACTGTTTTTT.

J is TRBJ2-2 and V is TRBV20-1, with D unclear. The CDR3 consists of 12 residues. Germline assignment: CDR1 DFQATT and CDR2 SNEGSKA (reference sequence). The CDR3, as DNA: TGCAGCGCCTGGGGGAACACCGGGGAGCTGTTTTTT. Protein sequence: CSAWGNTGELFF.

With respect to this clonotype: The junction departs from the called germline gene at one end, perhaps through a read error. J is TRBJ1-6 and V is TRBV20-1; TRBD1 aligns across 8 bases. Germline V gene lookup returns CDR1 DFQATT and CDR2 SNEGSKA (reference sequence). This CDR3 contains 15 residues. The CDR3 spells CSAPPAQGANSPLHF. In nucleotides, the CDR3 is TGCAGTGCACCCCCCGCCCAGGGGGCGAATTCACCCCTACACTTT.

This clonotype was seen many times. This sequence joins TRBV12-3 or TRBV12-4 and TRBJ2-1, with TRBD1 identical over 9 bases. The trim removed 4 bases at V and 7 bases at J, leaving 11 bases unmatched. The CDR3 is 16 amino acids. The CDR3 sequence: CASSSYGTGSGNEQFF. CDR3 in DNA: TGTGCCAGCAGTTCCTACGGGACAGGGTCGGGAAATGAGCAGTTCTTC.

This clonotype was counted at least ten times. The genes are TRBV11-2 and TRBJ1-1; TRBD1 matches at 7 bases. The ends lost 5 bases at V and 10 bases at J; junction bases unmatched: 4. The CDR3 is 11 residues long. Germline values: CDR1 SGHAT, CDR2 FQNNGV. For the CDR3, the DNA is TGTGCCAGCAGCATGGGGACAGTAGCTTTCTTT. The encoded protein is CASSMGTVAFF.

This clonotype was counted ten times or more. The rearrangement joins TRBV4-3 to TRBJ2-3, with no clear D. CDR3 length: 17 amino acids. V was pared by 0 bases and J by 0 bases, with 13 bases between. CDR1 LGHNA and CDR2 YSLEER come from the germline V gene. The CDR3 DNA follows: TGCGCCAGCAGCCAAGAGCATAAAATGACTAGCACAGATACGCAGTATTTT. Amino acids: CASSQEHKMTSTDTQYF.

This clonotype was detected many times. The chain recombines TRBV5-1 with TRBJ2-3; D not certain. V gave up 4 bases and J gave up 5 bases, with 8 bases separating them. CDR1 is SGHRS and CDR2 is YFSETQ in the germline V gene. The CDR3 covers 12 residues. The CDR3 nucleotides are TGCGCCAGCAGCGAGAGAGGAGATACGCAGTATTTT. Encoded protein: CASSERGDTQYF.

Concerning this clonotype itself: A much larger clone sits a single nucleotide away, making a read error possible. The chain is built from TRBV9 and TRBJ1-2; a possible D gene is TRBD1 (5 bases). The germline gives CDR1 SGDLS, CDR2 YYNGEE. This CDR3 comprises 15 residues. Trimming took 5 bases from V and 1 from J, leaving 15 bases between them. In DNA form, the CDR3 reads TGTGCCAGCAGTGCCTTTGGGACGGGTAACTATGGCTACACCTTC. Amino acids: CASSAFGTGNYGYTF.

In its sample, this clonotype was seen a few times. The chain joins TRBV20-1 to TRBJ2-1, with 8 bases lining up with TRBD2. Germline V gene lookup returns CDR1 DFQATT and CDR2 SNEGSKA (reference sequence). V lost 3 bases to trimming and J lost 0 bases; unmatched junction nucleotides: 7. The length of the CDR3 is 16 residues. This chain's CDR3 is CSASHLAGSSYNEQFF. The CDR3 region has the DNA TGCAGTGCTAGTCACTTAGCGGGAAGCTCCTACAATGAGCAGTTCTTC.

The chain employs TRBV18 and TRBJ1-3; D is possibly TRBD1 (5 bases). CDR3 size: 16 residues. The ends were cut back, 4 bases at V and 0 bases at J, with 13 bases in the middle. CDR1 and CDR2 from the germline V gene are KGHSH and LQKENI. The DNA of the CDR3 is TGTGCCAGCTCACTTCGGGACGCCGGCTCTGGAAACACCATATATTTT. Amino acids: CASSLRDAGSGNTIYF.

This clonotype appeared many times. This sequence joins TRBV12-5 and TRBJ1-5; 12 positions agree with TRBD1. CDR3 length equals 17 residues. Trimming took 5 bases from V and 5 from J; bases not matched to a gene: 10. Looked up from germline, CDR1 is LGHNT and CDR2 is FRNRAP. CDR3: CASGLTGTGGPHQPQHF. DNA of the CDR3: TGTGCTAGTGGTCTCACTGGGACAGGGGGCCCTCATCAGCCCCAGCATTTT.

About this clonotype itself: A much larger clone sits a single nucleotide away, making a read error possible. The J gene is TRBJ2-1, the V gene TRBV9; D perhaps matches TRBD2 (5 bases). There are 15 residues in the CDR3. Per the germline V gene, CDR1 is SGDLS and CDR2 is YYNGEE. V lost 0 bases and J 6 bases, leaving 13 bases between the germline ends. The CDR3 spells CASSVGPGNLNEQFF. The CDR3 nucleotides are TGTGCCAGCAGCGTAGGCCCGGGAAACCTCAATGAGCAGTTCTTC.

This clonotype showed up many times. The chain carries TRBV20-1 and TRBJ2-5, with TRBD2 matching 7 bases. Germline V gives CDR1 DFQATT, CDR2 SNEGSKA (reference sequence). The CDR3 covers 13 residues. V shed 5 bases, J shed 5 bases, and the junction held 8 bases outside the gene matches. CDR3: CSAARTSVETQYF. The CDR3 nucleotides read TGCAGTGCTGCCAGGACTAGTGTGGAGACCCAGTACTTC.

This clonotype came up many times. This chain connects TRBV5-1 to TRBJ2-5; 7 bases line up with TRBD1. Germline V gene lookup returns CDR1 SGHRS and CDR2 YFSETQ. J gave up 5 bases and V 6 bases, and 7 bases lay outside the gene matches. The CDR3 loop spans 13 amino acids. The CDR3 sequence: CASTLGGLETQYF. DNA for the CDR3: TGCGCCAGCACGCTAGGGGGCCTGGAGACCCAGTACTTC.

This clonotype was counted at least ten times. V usage is TRBV12-3 or TRBV12-4 and J usage is TRBJ2-1; the D gene is possibly TRBD2 (6 bases). The V and J ends lost 6 bases and 8 bases respectively, with 14 bases between them. There are 13 residues in the CDR3. The CDR3 is CASSRRGIHEQFF. DNA for the CDR3: TGTGCCAGCAGCAGGCGGGGTATTCATGAGCAGTTCTTC.

This clonotype was picked up a small number of times. The chain carries TRBV5-1 and TRBJ2-7; the D gene is possibly TRBD1 (6 bases). The CDR3 is 14 amino acids. Trimming stripped 0 bases from V and 0 bases from J, with 7 bases between. From germline, CDR1 is SGHRS and CDR2 YFSETQ. This CDR3 reads CASSLGGPSYEQYF. In DNA form, the CDR3 reads TGCGCCAGCAGCTTGGGGGGGCCCTCCTACGAGCAGTACTTC.

This clonotype was recorded many times. The genes are TRBV6-5 and TRBJ2-6; D ambiguous. CDR1 is MNHEY and CDR2 is SVGAGI in the germline V gene. CDR3 length: 14 residues. The V and J ends lost 5 bases and 10 bases respectively, with 15 bases between them. The DNA of the CDR3 is TGTGCCAGCAGTCTTACACGGCCCGTAAACGTCCTGACTTTC. Residues: CASSLTRPVNVLTF.